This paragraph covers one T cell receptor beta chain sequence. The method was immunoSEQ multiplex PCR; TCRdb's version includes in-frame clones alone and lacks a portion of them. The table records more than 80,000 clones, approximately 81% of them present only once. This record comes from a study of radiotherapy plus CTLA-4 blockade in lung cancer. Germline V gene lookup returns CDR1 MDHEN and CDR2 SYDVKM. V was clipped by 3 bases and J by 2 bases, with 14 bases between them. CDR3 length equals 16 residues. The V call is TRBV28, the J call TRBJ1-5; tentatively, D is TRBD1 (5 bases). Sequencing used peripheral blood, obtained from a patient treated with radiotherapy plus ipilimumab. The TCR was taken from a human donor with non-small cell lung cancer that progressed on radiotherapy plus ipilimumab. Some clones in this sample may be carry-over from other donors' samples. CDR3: CASSLYRGRGNQPQHF. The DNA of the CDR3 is TGTGCCAGCAGTTTGTATAGGGGCCGGGGCAATCAGCCCCAGCATTTT.